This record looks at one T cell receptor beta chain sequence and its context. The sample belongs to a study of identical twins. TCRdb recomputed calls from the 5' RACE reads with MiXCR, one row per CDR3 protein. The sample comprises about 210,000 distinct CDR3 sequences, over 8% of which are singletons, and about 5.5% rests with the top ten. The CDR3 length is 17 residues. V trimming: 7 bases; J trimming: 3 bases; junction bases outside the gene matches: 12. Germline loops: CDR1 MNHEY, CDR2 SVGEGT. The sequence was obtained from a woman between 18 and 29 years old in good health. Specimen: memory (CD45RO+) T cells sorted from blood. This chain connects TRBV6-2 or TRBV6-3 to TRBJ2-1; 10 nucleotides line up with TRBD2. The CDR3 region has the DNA TGTGCCAGCACCCCTCAGGGGCAGCGGGAGGGCTACAATGAGCAGTTCTTC. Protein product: CASTPQGQREGYNEQFF.